This T cell receptor beta chain was retrieved from a study of T cells expressing NK-cell markers. Germline V gene data show CDR1 as KGHDR and CDR2 as SFDVKD. The length of the CDR3 is 15 residues. 5'RACE template switching with UMIs produced the TCR beta cDNA. TCRdb reprocessed the 5' RACE reads, keeping one entry per CDR3 protein, no DNA. The sample totals about 460,000 distinct CDR3 sequences. The receptor was derived from a woman in her forties or fifties in good health. This chain links TRBV24-1 with TRBJ2-1. Sequenced: blood T cells: a sorted CD56 or NKG2C T cell subset, CD4+ or CD8+ T cells, or bulk PBMC T cells (not recorded which). This CDR3 is CATTEAPDIYNEQFF.